This T cell receptor (beta chain) was found in a study of T cells in Graves' hyperthyroidism and ophthalmopathy. About the study: Peripheral blood was secured at the point of initial diagnosis, before any treatment. Notes on the study in general: Model output signaled ophthalmopathy a median 6.5 months ahead of onset. Also found in blood were most expanded thyroid clonotypes above 0.001.

Uncontrolled infection, other autoimmune disease, pregnancy or lactation disqualified patients from enrolment. There are 16 residues in the CDR3. V lost 7 bases to trimming and J lost 5 bases, with 23 bases between them. It was RNA transcripts that yielded the amplified TCR beta CDR3 regions. HTBI primers were employed in a first-round RT-PCR of the TCR CDR3. TCRdb reprocessed the multiplex PCR reads via MiXCR and lists one record per CDR3 protein. The data show about 200,000 distinct CDR3 sequences, with approximately 17% seen just once and 50% held by the top ten. This clonotype was observed a few times. Antigen unknown.

The chain joins TRBV12-3 or TRBV12-4 to TRBJ2-5; tentative D call: TRBD2 (7 bases). The origin of this receptor is a man in his forties or fifties with Graves' hyperthyroidism. The specimen was blood. The CDR3 loop is CASKLGSGGLRETQYF. In nucleotides, the CDR3 is TGTGCCAGCAAGTTGGGGTCGGGGGGCCTTCGGGAGACCCAGTACTTC.